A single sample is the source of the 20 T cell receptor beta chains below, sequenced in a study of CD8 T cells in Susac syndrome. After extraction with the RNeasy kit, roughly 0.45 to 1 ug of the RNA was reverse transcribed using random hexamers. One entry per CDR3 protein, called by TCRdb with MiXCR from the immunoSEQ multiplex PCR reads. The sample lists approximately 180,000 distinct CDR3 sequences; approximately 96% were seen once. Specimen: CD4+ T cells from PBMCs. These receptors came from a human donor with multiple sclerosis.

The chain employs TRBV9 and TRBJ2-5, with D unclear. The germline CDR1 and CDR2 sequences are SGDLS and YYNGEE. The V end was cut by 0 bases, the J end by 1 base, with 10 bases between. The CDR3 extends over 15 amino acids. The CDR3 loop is CASSVVGGLQETQYF. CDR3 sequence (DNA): TGTGCCAGCAGCGTAGTCGGTGGGCTCCAAGAGACCCAGTACTTC.

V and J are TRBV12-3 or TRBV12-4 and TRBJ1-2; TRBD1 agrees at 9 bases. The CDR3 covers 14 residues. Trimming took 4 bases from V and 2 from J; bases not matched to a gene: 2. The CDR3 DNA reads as TGTGCCAGCAGTTCCGGGACAGGGAACTATGGCTACACCTTC. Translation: CASSSGTGNYGYTF.

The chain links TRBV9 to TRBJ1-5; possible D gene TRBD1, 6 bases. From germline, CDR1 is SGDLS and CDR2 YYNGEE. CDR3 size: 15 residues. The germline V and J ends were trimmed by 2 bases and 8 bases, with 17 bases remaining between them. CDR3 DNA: TGTGCCAGCAGCGTCGGTTCCGGGGGCTCAGAGCCCCAGCATTTT. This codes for CASSVGSGGSEPQHF.

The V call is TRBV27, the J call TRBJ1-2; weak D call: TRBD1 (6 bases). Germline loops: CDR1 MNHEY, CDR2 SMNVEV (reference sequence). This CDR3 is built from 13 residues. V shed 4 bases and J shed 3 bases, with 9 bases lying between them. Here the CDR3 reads CASSWGQDYGYTF. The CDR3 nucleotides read TGTGCCAGCAGTTGGGGACAAGACTATGGCTACACCTTC.

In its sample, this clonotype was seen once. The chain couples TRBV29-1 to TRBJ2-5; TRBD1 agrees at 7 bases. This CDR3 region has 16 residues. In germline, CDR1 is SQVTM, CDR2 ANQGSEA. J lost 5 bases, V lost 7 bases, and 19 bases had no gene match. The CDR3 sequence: CSALTGLGVHRETQYF. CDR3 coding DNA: TGCAGCGCCCTGACAGGGCTCGGTGTTCACAGGGAGACCCAGTACTTC.

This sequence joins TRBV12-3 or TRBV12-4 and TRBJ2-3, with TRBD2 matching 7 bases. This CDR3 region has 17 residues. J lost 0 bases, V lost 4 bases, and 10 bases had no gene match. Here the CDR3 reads CASSSGGGTPSTDTQYF. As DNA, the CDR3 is TGTGCCAGCAGTTCCGGGGGAGGGACTCCTAGCACAGATACGCAGTATTTT.

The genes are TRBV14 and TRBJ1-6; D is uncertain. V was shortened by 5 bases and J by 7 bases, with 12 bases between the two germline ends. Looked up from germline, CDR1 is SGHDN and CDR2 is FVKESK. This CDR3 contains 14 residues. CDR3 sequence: CASSETAGNSPLHF. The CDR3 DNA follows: TGTGCCAGCAGCGAAACGGCAGGAAATTCACCCCTCCACTTT. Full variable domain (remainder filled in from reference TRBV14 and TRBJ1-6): EAGVTQFPSHSVIEKGQTVTLRCDPISGHDNLYWYRRVMGKEIKFLLHFVKESKQDESGMPNNRFLAERTGGTYSTLKVQPAELEDSGVYFCASSETAGNSPLHFGNGTRLTVT.

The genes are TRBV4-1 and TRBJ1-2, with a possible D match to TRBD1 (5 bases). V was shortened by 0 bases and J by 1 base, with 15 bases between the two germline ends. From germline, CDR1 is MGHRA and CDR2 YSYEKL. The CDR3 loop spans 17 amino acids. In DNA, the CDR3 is TGCGCCAGCAGCCAAGATCGTTCCAGGGCAAATAACTATGGCTACACCTTC. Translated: CASSQDRSRANNYGYTF.

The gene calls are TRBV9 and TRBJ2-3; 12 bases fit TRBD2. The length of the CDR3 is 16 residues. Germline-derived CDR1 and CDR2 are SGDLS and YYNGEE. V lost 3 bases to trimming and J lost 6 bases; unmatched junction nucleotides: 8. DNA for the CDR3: TGTGCCAGCAGCGCCCGACTAGCGGGGGCGGGGGATACGCAGTATTTT. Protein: CASSARLAGAGDTQYF.

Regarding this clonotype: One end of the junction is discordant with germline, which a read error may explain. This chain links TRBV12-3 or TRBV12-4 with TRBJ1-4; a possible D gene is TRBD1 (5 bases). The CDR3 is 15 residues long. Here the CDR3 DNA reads TGTGCGAGCAGTGGGTCGGCGGGGGGGAATGAAAAACTGTTTTTT. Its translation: CASSGSAGGNEKLFF.

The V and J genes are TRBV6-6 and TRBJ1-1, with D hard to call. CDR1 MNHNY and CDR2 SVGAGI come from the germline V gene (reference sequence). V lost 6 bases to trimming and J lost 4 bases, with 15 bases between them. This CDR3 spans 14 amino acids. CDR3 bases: TGTGCCAGCAGCCCCATTGGTGTTCGCACTGAAGCTTTCTTT. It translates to CASSPIGVRTEAFF.

The DNA of the CDR3 is TGTGCCAGCTCACCACCGAGGACCCTGGCAGGGGCCAACGTCCTGACTTTC. This codes for CASSPPRTLAGANVLTF. J is TRBJ2-6 and V is TRBV18, with D unresolved. Germline lookup yields CDR1 KGHSH and CDR2 LQKENI. The CDR3 has 17 amino acids. V was cut by 0 bases and J by 4 bases, with 13 bases left in between. The variable domain in full, completed from reference TRBV18 and TRBJ2-6, reads NAGVMQNPRHLVRRRGQEARLRCSPMKGHSHVYWYRQLPEEGLKFMVYLQKENIIDESGMPKERFSAEFPKEGPSILRIQQVVRGDSAAYFCASSPPRTLAGANVLTFGAGSRLTVL.

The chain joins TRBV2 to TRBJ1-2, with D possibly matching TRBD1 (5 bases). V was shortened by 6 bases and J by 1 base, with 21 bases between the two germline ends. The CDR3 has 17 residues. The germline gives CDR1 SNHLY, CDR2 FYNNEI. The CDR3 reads CASRAAGLLGDNYGYTF. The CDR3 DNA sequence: TGTGCCAGCAGGGCCGCGGGACTTCTGGGGGATAACTATGGCTACACCTTC.

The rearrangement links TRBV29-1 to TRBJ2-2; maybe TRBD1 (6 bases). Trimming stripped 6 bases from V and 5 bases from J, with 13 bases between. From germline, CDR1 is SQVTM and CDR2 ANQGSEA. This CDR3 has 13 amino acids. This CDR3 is CSVRQASTGELFF. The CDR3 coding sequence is TGCAGCGTACGACAGGCCTCAACCGGGGAGCTGTTTTTT.

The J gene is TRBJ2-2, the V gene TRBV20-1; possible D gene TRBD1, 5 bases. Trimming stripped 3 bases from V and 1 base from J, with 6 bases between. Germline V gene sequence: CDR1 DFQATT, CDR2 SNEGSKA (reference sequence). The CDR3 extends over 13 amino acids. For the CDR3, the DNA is TGCAGTGCTAGCCAGGGGAACACCGGGGAGCTGTTTTTT. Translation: CSASQGNTGELFF.

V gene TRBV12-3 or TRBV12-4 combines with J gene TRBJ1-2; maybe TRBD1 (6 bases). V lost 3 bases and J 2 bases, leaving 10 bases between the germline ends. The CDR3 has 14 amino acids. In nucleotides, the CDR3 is TGTGCCAGCAGTTTCTGGCAGGGGAACTATGGCTACACCTTC. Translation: CASSFWQGNYGYTF.

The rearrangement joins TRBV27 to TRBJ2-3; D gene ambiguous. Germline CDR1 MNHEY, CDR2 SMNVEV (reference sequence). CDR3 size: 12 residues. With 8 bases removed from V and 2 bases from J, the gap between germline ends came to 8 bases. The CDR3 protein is CASSPNTDTQYF. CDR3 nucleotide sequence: TGTGCCAGCTCTCCAAACACAGATACGCAGTATTTT.

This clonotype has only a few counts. For the CDR3, the DNA is TGTGCCAGCAGTTTTGGGACACTCAGCACAGATACGCAGTATTTT. This translates into CASSFGTLSTDTQYF. The chain recombines TRBV12-3 or TRBV12-4 with TRBJ2-3; possibly TRBD1 for D (6 bases). The V and J ends lost 3 bases and 0 bases respectively, with 10 bases between them. The CDR3 spans 15 residues.

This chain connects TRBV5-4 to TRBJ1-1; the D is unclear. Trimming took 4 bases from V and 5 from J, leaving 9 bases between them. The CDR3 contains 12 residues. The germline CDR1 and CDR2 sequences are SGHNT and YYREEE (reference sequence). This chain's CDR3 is CASSTHPTEAFF. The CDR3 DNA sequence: TGTGCCAGCAGCACTCATCCTACTGAAGCTTTCTTT.

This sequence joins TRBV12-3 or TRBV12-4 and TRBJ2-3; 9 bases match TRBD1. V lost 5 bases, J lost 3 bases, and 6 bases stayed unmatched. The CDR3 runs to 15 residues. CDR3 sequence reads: CASSRTQGATDTQYF. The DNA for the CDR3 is TGTGCCAGCAGTAGAACACAGGGGGCTACAGATACGCAGTATTTT.